This TCR beta chain was sequenced in a study of early T cells in non-severe SARS-CoV-2 infection. Study information: Unsorted whole-blood RNA was sequenced in bulk, leaving chains unpaired. Broader study findings: Anti-spike CD8 specificities were favored by VDJdb matching, whose results missed private and CD4 specificities.

As part of library construction, unique molecular identifiers were attached to individual cDNA molecules. In TCRdb, the 5' RACE reads were re-called with MiXCR into one record per CDR3 protein. The data show 35,000 to 40,000 distinct CDR3 sequences, around 6.1% seen once. CDR1 is SEHNR and CDR2 is FQNEAQ in the germline V gene (reference sequence). Trimming left V 5 bases short and J 1 base short, with 11 bases between. This CDR3 is built from 15 residues. Ten or more counts support this clonotype. Its specificity is not known. Sample: whole blood. V and J are TRBV7-9 and TRBJ2-2; a possible D gene is TRBD2 (6 bases). The source of this sequence is an adult who was a healthcare worker with PCR-confirmed SARS-CoV-2 infection or an uninfected control (not recorded which). The chain's CDR3 is CASSVLAVNTGELFF. For the CDR3, the DNA is TGTGCCAGCAGCGTATTAGCGGTGAACACCGGGGAGCTGTTTTTT.